Following are 9 T cell receptor beta chains from one sample sequenced in a study of T cells after yellow fever vaccination. TCRdb analysed the 5' RACE reads with MiXCR anew, one entry per CDR3 protein. The sample consists of fewer than 350,000 distinct CDR3 sequences, 4% to 5.5% of them appearing once. Specimen: PBMCs, collected 15 days after the yellow fever booster vaccination. Source of these receptors: a man in his late teens or twenties who received the YFV17D yellow fever vaccine.

At least ten counts were recorded for this clonotype. CDR3 amino acids: CASSDQKYNEQFF. DNA of the CDR3: TGTGCCAGCAGCGACCAGAAATACAATGAGCAGTTCTTC. V gene TRBV27 combines with J gene TRBJ2-1; D unclear. The V gene lost 6 bases and the J gene lost 4 bases, with 10 bases spanning the gap. Germline V lookup: CDR1 MNHEY, CDR2 SMNVEV (reference sequence). This CDR3 is built from 13 residues.

Many counts were recorded for this clonotype. This chain uses TRBV29-1 with TRBJ1-1; D perhaps matches TRBD1 (6 bases). Trimming removed 5 bases from V and 1 base from J, with 11 bases in between. The CDR3 extends over 13 amino acids. Germline CDR1 is SQVTM and CDR2 is ANQGSEA. CDR3 sequence: CSVREGGNTEAFF. Written as DNA, the CDR3 is TGCAGCGTTCGTGAGGGGGGGAACACTGAAGCTTTCTTT. Full variable domain (rest looked up from reference TRBV29-1 and TRBJ1-1): SAVISQKPSRDICQRGTSLTIQCQVDSQVTMMFWYRQQPGQSLTLIATANQGSEATYESGFVIDKFPISRPNLTFSTLTVSNMSPEDSSIYLCSVREGGNTEAFFGQGTRLTVV.

V is TRBV7-2 and J is TRBJ2-2; D is uncertain. The CDR3 covers 14 residues. The V gene's germline CDR1 is SGHTA and CDR2 FQGNSA. Written as DNA, the CDR3 is TGTGCGGCCCGACCCGGAGCGAACACCGGGGAGCTGTTTTTT. This translates into CAARPGANTGELFF.

On this clonotype: One junction end disagrees with the germline gene, perhaps due to a read error. This rearrangement joins TRBV7-7 to TRBJ2-1; D is unclear. Germline V lookup: CDR1 SSHAT, CDR2 FNYEAQ (reference sequence). This CDR3 contains 18 residues. CDR3 amino acids: CASSRETQDPYSYNEQFF. CDR3 coding DNA: TGTGCTAGCAGCCGAGAAACTCAGGACCCATACTCCTACAATGAGCAGTTCTTC.

The chain carries TRBV29-1 and TRBJ2-7; a possible D gene is TRBD2 (6 bases). Trimming left V 7 bases short and J 11 bases short, with 9 bases between. Germline assignment: CDR1 SQVTM and CDR2 ANQGSEA. The CDR3 has 8 amino acids. The CDR3 DNA reads as TGCAGCGCCGGACTAAAGTACGTC. This translates into CSAGLKYV.

This clonotype was detected a few times. The V gene is TRBV20-1, the J gene TRBJ1-1; TRBD1 matches at 7 bases. The CDR3 contains 12 residues. CDR1 is DFQATT and CDR2 is SNEGSKA in the germline V gene (reference sequence). In DNA form, the CDR3 reads TGCAGCGACCTGGCAGGGGGGGAAAAAGCTTTCTTT. Translation gives CSDLAGGEKAFF.

V gene TRBV7-8 combines with J gene TRBJ2-3; 8 bases match TRBD2. The V gene end was trimmed by 4 bases and the J gene end by 2 bases; junction bases not matched to a gene: 11. The CDR3 covers 17 residues. From germline, CDR1 is SGHVS and CDR2 FQNEAQ. The CDR3 reads CASSSTPGGVYTDTQYF. CDR3 nucleotide sequence: TGTGCCAGCAGCTCAACGCCCGGGGGGGTATACACAGATACGCAGTATTTT.

Ten or more counts support this clonotype. The chain has TRBV20-1 and TRBJ2-7, with D unresolved. The CDR3 is 13 residues long. Germline V CDR1 and CDR2: DFQATT, SNEGSKA (reference sequence). The V and J ends lost 7 bases and 0 bases respectively, with 13 bases between them. The CDR3 loop reads CSVSPQHSYEQYF. Here the CDR3 DNA reads TGCAGTGTAAGCCCTCAGCACTCCTACGAGCAGTACTTC.

This clonotype was detected only a few times. The J gene is TRBJ2-2, the V gene TRBV9; no definite D call. Looked up from germline, CDR1 is SGDLS and CDR2 is YYNGEE. Trimming took 3 bases from V and 5 from J, leaving 11 bases between them. This CDR3 spans 14 amino acids. As DNA, the CDR3 is TGTGCCAGCAGCGCATCGACTCAAACCGGGGAGCTGTTTTTT. Translation: CASSASTQTGELFF.